The T cell receptor (beta chain) described here comes from a study of cytomegalovirus exposure and HLA in healthy donors. Regarding the study as a whole: 164 TCR beta chains were listed as cytomegalovirus-associated. It was reported that the classifier diagnosed cytomegalovirus status with high specificity and sensitivity in both the original and validation cohorts.

As to this clone: Its specificity is not known.

Method: immunoSEQ multiplex PCR; TCRdb's copy keeps in-frame clones and lacks some. The sample records 120,000 or so clones, 90% to 97% being singletons. This CDR3 region has 15 residues. V gave up 6 bases and J gave up 7 bases; unmatched junction bases: 12. This sequence joins TRBV6-7 and TRBJ2-7; 10 nucleotides match TRBD2. TRBV6-7 is identified as an open reading frame with a role that is uncertain. The sequence came from a man aged 18-30 years in good health and CMV-seronegative. The sequenced sample consisted of PBMCs. CDR3 in DNA: TGTGCCAGCAGCCCTACTAGCGGGATGGGCGGGGAGCAGTACTTC. This sequence encodes CASSPTSGMGGEQYF.